The TCR beta chain described here comes from a study of CD8+ T cells in alopecia areata. Study as a whole: At a dose of 5 to 10 mg twice daily, oral tofacitinib was given to treated patients. Tofacitinib lasted 6 to 18 months, then 6 months off drug.

In each case, RNA was isolated and then reverse transcribed into cDNA as the sequencing template. Only in-frame clones appear in the TCRdb table, and some are missing; sequencing was by immunoSEQ multiplex PCR. The sample shows about 190,000 clones, approximately 61% of them seen only once. The treatment is: oral pan-JAK inhibitor, 5-10 mg twice daily. The CDR3 length is 11 residues. Trimming pared 5 bases from V and 4 bases from J, leaving 6 bases between. Germline CDR1 MNHEY, CDR2 SVGAGI. The rearrangement joins TRBV6-5 to TRBJ2-7; D is possibly TRBD2 (5 bases). Material: CD4+ T cells sorted from blood, obtained at week 24, from a patient treated with tofacitinib. The receptor's source is a human donor with alopecia areata. Written as DNA, the CDR3 is TGTGCCAGCAGTCGGGGATACGAGCAGTACTTC. The encoded protein is CASSRGYEQYF.